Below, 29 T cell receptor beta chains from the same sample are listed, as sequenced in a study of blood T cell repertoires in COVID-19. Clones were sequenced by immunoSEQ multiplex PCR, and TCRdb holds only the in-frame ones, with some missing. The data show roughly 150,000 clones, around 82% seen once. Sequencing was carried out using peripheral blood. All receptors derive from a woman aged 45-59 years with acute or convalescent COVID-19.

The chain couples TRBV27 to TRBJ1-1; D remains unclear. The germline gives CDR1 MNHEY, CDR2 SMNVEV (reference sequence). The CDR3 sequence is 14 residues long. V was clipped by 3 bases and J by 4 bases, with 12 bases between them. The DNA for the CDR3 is TGTGCCAGCAGTTTGGTGGGCGCCGGCACTGAAGCTTTCTTT. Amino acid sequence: CASSLVGAGTEAFF.

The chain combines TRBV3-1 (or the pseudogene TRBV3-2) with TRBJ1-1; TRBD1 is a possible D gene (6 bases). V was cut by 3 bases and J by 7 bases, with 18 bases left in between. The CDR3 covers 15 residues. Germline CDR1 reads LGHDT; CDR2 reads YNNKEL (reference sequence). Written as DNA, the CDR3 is TGTGCCAGCAGCCAGGCCGGGACATTCTATGGTGAAGCTTTCTTT. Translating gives CASSQAGTFYGEAFF.

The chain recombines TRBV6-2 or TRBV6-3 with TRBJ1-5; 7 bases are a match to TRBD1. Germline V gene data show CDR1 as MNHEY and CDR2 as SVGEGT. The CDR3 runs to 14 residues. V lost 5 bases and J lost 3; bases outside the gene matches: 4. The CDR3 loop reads CASSRTGHNQPQHF. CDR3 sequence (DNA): TGTGCCAGCAGTCGGACAGGCCACAATCAGCCCCAGCATTTT.

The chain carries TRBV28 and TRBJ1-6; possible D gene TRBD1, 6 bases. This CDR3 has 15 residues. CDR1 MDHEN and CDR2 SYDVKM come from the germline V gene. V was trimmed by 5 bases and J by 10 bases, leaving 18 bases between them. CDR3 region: CASSPPRGQSSPLHF. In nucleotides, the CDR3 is TGTGCCAGCAGTCCTCCACGTGGACAGTCCTCACCCCTCCACTTT.

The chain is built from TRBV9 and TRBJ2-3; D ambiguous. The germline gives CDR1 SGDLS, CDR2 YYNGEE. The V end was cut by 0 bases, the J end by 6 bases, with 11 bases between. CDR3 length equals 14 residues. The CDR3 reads CASSVDYYSDTQYF. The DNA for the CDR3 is TGTGCCAGCAGCGTAGATTATTATTCGGATACGCAGTATTTT.

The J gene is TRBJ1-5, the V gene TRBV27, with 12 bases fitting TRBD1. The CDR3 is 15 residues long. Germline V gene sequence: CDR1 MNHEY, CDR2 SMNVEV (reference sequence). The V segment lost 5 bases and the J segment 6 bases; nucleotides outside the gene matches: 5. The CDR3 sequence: CASSAGQGAFQPQHF. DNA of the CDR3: TGTGCCAGCAGTGCGGGACAGGGGGCATTTCAGCCCCAGCATTTT.

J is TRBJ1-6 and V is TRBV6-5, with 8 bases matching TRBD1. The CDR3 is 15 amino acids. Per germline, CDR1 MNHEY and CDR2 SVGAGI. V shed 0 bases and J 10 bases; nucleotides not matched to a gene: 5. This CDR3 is CASSYSSTGGSPLHF. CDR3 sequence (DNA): TGTGCCAGCAGTTACTCGAGCACAGGGGGGTCACCCCTCCACTTT.

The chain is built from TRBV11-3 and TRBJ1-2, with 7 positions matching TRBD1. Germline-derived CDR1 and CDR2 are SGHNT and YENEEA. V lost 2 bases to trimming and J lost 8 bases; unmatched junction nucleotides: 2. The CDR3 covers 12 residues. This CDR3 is CASSLRGQGYTF. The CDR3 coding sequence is TGTGCCAGCAGCTTAAGGGGGCAGGGCTACACCTTC.

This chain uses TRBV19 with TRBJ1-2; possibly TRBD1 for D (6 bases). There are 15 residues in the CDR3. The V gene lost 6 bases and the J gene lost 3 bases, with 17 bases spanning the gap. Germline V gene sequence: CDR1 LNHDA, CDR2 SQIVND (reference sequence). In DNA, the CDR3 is TGTGCCAGTAGAAGGGGGGGGTCCGGCGACTATGGCTACACCTTC. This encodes CASRRGGSGDYGYTF.

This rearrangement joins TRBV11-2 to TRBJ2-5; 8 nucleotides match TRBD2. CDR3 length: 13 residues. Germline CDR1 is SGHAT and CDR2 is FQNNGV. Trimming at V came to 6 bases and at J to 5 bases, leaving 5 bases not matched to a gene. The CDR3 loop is CASRVSGDETQYF. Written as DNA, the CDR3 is TGTGCCAGCAGGGTTAGCGGGGACGAGACCCAGTACTTC.

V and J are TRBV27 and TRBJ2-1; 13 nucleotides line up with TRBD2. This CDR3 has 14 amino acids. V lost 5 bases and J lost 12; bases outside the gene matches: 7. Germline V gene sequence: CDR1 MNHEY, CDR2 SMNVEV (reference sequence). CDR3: CASSTTSGGFGQFF. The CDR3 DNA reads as TGTGCCAGCAGTACGACTAGCGGGGGGTTCGGGCAGTTCTTC.

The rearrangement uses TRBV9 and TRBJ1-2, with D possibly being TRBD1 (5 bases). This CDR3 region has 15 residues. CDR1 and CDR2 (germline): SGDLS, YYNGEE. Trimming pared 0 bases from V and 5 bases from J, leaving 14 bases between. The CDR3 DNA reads TGTGCCAGCAGCGTAGATGACGCAGGGTCTTATGGCTACACCTTC. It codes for CASSVDDAGSYGYTF.

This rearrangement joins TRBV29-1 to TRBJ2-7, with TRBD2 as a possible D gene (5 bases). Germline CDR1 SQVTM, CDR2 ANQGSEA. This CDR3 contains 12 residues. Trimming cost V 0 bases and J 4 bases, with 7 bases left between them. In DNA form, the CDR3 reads TGCAGCGTTGAAGATGAGGGTTACGAGCAGTACTTC. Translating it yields CSVEDEGYEQYF.

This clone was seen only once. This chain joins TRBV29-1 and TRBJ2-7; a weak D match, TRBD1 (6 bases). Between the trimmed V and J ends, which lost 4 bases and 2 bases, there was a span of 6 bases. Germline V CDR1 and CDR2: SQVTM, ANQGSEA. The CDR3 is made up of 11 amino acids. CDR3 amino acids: CSVGTAYEQYF. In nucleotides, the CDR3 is TGCAGCGTTGGGACAGCCTACGAGCAGTACTTC.

CDR3 sequence reads: CASRTEQGRAFF. The CDR3 DNA reads TGTGCCAGCAGAACCGAACAGGGGCGGGCTTTCTTT. V is TRBV2 and J is TRBJ1-1; TRBD1 aligns across 7 bases. Germline V lookup: CDR1 SNHLY, CDR2 FYNNEI. The CDR3 is 12 amino acids. With 6 bases clipped from V and 11 bases from J, the junction kept 9 bases outside the gene matches.

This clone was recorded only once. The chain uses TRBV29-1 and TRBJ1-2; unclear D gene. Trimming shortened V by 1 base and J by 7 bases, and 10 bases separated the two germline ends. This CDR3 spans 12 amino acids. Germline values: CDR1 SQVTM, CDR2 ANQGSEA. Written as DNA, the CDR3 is TGCAGCGTTGAAGCGGGGTCTCTTGGCTACACCTTC. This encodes CSVEAGSLGYTF.

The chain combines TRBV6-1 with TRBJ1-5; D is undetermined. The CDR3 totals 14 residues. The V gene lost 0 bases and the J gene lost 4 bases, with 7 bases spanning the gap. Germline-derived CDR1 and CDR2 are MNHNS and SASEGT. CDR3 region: CASSEANGNQPQHF. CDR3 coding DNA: TGTGCCAGCAGTGAAGCGAACGGTAATCAGCCCCAGCATTTT.

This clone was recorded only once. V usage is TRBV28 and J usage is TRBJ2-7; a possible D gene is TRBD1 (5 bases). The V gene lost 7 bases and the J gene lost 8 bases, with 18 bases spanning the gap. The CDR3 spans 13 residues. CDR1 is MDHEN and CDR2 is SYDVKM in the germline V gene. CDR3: CASTTASGSKQYF. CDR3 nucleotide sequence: TGTGCCAGCACAACCGCCTCAGGGTCGAAGCAGTACTTC.

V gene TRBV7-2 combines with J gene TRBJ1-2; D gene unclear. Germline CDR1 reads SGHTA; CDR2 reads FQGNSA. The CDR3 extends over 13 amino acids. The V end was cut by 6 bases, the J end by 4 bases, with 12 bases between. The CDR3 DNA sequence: TGTGCCAGCAGACCTGGACTGGGCTATGGCTACACCTTC. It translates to CASRPGLGYGYTF.

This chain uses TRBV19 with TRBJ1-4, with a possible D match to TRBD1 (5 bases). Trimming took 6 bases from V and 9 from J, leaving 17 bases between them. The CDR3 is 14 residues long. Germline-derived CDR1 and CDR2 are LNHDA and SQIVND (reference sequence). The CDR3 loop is CASSSMGGWKKLFF. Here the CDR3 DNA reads TGTGCCAGTAGCTCCATGGGGGGATGGAAAAAACTGTTTTTT.

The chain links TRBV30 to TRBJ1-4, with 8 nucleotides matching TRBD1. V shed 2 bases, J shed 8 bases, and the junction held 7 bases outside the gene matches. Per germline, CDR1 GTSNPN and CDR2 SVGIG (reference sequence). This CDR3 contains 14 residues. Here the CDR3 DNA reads TGTGCCTGGAGTCTACAGGGGGTCCGGGAAAAACTGTTTTTT. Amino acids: CAWSLQGVREKLFF.

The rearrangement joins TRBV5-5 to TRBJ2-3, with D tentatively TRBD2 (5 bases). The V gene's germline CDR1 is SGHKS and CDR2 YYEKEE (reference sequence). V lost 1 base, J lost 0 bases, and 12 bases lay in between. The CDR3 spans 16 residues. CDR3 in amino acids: CASSLSGAPSTDTQYF. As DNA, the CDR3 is TGTGCCAGCAGCTTGAGCGGCGCCCCTAGCACAGATACGCAGTATTTT.

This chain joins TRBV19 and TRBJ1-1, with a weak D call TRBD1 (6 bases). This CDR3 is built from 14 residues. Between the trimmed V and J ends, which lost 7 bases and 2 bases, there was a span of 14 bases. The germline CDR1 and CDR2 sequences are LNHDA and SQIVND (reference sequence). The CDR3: CASTLGGANTEAFF. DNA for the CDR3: TGTGCCAGTACCTTAGGGGGGGCTAACACTGAAGCTTTCTTT.

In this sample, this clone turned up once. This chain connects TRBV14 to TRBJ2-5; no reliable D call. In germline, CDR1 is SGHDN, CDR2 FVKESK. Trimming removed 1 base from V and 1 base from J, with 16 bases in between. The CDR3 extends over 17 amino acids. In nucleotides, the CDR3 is TGTGCCAGCAGCCAAGCTCCTTTCCCGAGTTTCCAAGAGACCCAGTACTTC. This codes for CASSQAPFPSFQETQYF.

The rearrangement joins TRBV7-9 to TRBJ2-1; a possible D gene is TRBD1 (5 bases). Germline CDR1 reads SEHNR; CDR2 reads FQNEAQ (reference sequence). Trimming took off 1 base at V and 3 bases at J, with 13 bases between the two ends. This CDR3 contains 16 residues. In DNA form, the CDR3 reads TGTGCCAGCAGCTTAGGGGCTAGGGGCGGCTACAATGAGCAGTTCTTC. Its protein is CASSLGARGGYNEQFF.

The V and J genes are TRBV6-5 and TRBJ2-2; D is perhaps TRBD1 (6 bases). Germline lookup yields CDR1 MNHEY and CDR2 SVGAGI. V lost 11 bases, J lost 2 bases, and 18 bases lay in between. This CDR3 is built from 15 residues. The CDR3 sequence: CAGRRGGSNTGELFF. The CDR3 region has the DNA TGTGCCGGCCGAAGAGGGGGTAGCAACACCGGGGAGCTGTTTTTT.

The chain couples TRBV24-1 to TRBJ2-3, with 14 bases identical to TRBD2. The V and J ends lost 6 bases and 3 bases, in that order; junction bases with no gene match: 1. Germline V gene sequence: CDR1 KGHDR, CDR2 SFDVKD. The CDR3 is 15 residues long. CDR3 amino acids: CATSRTSGGTDTQYF. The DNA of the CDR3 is TGTGCCACCAGTCGGACTAGCGGGGGGACAGATACGCAGTATTTT.

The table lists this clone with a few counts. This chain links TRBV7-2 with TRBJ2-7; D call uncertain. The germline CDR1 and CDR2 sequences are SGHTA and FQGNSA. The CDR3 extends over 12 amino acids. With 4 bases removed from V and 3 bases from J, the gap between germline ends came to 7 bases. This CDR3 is CASSSGLYEQYF. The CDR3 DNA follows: TGTGCCAGCAGCTCAGGTCTCTACGAGCAGTACTTC.

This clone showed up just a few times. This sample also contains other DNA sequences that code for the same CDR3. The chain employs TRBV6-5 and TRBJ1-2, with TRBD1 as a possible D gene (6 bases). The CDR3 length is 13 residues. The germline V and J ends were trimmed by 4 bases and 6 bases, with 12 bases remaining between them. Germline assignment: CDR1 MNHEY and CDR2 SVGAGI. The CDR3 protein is CASSLQGGNGYTF. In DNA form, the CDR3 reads TGTGCCAGCAGTTTACAGGGTGGGAATGGCTACACCTTC.